The 10 T cell receptor beta chains presented below share a single source sample, sequenced in a study of T cell responses to AZD1222 COVID-19 vaccine. Repertoires were generated with immunoSEQ multiplex PCR, while TCRdb's copy carries only in-frame clones and drops some. The data contain more than 35,000 clones, 65% to 85% of them seen just once; the ten biggest clones take up around 52%. Sequencing used peripheral blood, obtained on day 0 of AZD1222 vaccination. The receptors shown here come from an adult in good health.

The chain combines TRBV5-1 with TRBJ2-7, with 8 bases identical to TRBD2. Germline assignment: CDR1 SGHRS and CDR2 YFSETQ. V dropped 4 bases and J dropped 2; count of bases not matched to a gene: 5. This CDR3 contains 14 residues. For the CDR3, the DNA is TGCGCCAGCAGCCGCGGGGGGACGCCCTACGAGCAGTACTTC. It codes for CASSRGGTPYEQYF.

The rearrangement links TRBV5-1 to TRBJ2-7; D possibly uses TRBD1 or TRBD2 (6 bases each). CDR1 is SGHRS and CDR2 is YFSETQ in the germline V gene. Trimming took off 2 bases at V and 3 bases at J, with 12 bases between the two ends. The CDR3 is 14 amino acids. The CDR3 region is CASSFGGQNYEQYF. The CDR3 region has the DNA TGCGCCAGCAGCTTTGGGGGGCAGAACTACGAGCAGTACTTC. The variable domain in full, with the rest retrieved from reference TRBV5-1 and TRBJ2-7, is KAGVTQTPRYLIKTRGQQVTLSCSPISGHRSVSWYQQTPGQGLQFLFEYFSETQRNKGNFPGRFSGRQFSNSRSEMNVSTLELGDSALYLCASSFGGQNYEQYFGPGTRLTVT.

The chain couples TRBV6-1 to TRBJ2-1; D ambiguous. The CDR3 is 12 residues long. Trimming took off 2 bases at V and 3 bases at J, with 2 bases between the two ends. CDR1 and CDR2 from the germline V gene are MNHNS and SASEGT. The CDR3 here is CASSEIYNEQFF. The DNA of the CDR3 is TGTGCCAGCAGTGAAATCTACAATGAGCAGTTCTTC.

The chain has TRBV7-2 and TRBJ2-7; D is undetermined. V gave up 2 bases and J gave up 2 bases, with 10 bases separating them. The CDR3 totals 14 residues. Germline CDR1 SGHTA, CDR2 FQGNSA. The DNA for the CDR3 is TGTGCCAGCAGCTTATTCGCAGTCACCTACGAGCAGTACTTC. It specifies CASSLFAVTYEQYF.

The chain joins TRBV6-6 to TRBJ1-4; 9 positions agree with TRBD1. There are 15 residues in the CDR3. The V segment lost 6 bases and the J segment 6 bases; nucleotides outside the gene matches: 8. Germline CDR1 is MNHNY and CDR2 is SVGAGI (reference sequence). CDR3 in amino acids: CASSRDRVHDEKLFF. The CDR3 DNA reads as TGTGCCAGCAGCCGGGACAGGGTTCATGATGAAAAACTGTTTTTT.

This clone occurred a few times. The CDR3 loop reads CASSPAGGEQYF. The DNA of the CDR3 is TGTGCCAGCAGCCCGGCAGGGGGCGAGCAGTACTTC. The J gene is TRBJ2-7, the V gene TRBV28; 7 positions agree with TRBD1. This CDR3 region has 12 residues. J gave up 6 bases and V 6 bases, and 5 bases lay outside the gene matches. From germline, CDR1 is MDHEN and CDR2 SYDVKM.

The V gene is TRBV7-2, the J gene TRBJ2-7; 10 bases align to TRBD2. The germline gives CDR1 SGHTA, CDR2 FQGNSA. Germline trimming cut 5 bases from V and 3 bases from J; bases unmatched to any gene: 4. CDR3 length equals 14 residues. CDR3 nucleotide sequence: TGTGCCAGCAGCGTCGCTAGCGGGGGCTACGAGCAGTACTTC. Translation gives CASSVASGGYEQYF.

V and J are TRBV2 and TRBJ1-3, with D hard to call. Germline loops: CDR1 SNHLY, CDR2 FYNNEI. Trimming left V 4 bases short and J 0 bases short, with 7 bases between. The CDR3 runs 14 residues. CDR3 DNA: TGTGCCAGCAGTGGACTTATCTCTGGAAACACCATATATTTT. Amino acid sequence: CASSGLISGNTIYF.

The chain uses TRBV30 and TRBJ2-1, with D unresolved. The germline V gene has CDR1 GTSNPN and CDR2 SVGIG (reference sequence). Trimming cost V 2 bases and J 11 bases, with 16 bases left between them. The CDR3 extends over 13 amino acids. Here the CDR3 reads CAWSPPPGLKQFF. DNA of the CDR3: TGTGCCTGGAGTCCCCCGCCTGGGCTGAAGCAGTTCTTC.

V and J are TRBV28 and TRBJ1-1; 7 bases fit TRBD1. The germline CDR1 and CDR2 sequences are MDHEN and SYDVKM. This CDR3 comprises 14 residues. Trimming removed 5 bases from V and 3 bases from J; junction bases left unmatched: 6. The CDR3 DNA sequence: TGTGCCAGCAGTACACCGGGACAGCACACTGAAGCTTTCTTT. Amino acid sequence: CASSTPGQHTEAFF.